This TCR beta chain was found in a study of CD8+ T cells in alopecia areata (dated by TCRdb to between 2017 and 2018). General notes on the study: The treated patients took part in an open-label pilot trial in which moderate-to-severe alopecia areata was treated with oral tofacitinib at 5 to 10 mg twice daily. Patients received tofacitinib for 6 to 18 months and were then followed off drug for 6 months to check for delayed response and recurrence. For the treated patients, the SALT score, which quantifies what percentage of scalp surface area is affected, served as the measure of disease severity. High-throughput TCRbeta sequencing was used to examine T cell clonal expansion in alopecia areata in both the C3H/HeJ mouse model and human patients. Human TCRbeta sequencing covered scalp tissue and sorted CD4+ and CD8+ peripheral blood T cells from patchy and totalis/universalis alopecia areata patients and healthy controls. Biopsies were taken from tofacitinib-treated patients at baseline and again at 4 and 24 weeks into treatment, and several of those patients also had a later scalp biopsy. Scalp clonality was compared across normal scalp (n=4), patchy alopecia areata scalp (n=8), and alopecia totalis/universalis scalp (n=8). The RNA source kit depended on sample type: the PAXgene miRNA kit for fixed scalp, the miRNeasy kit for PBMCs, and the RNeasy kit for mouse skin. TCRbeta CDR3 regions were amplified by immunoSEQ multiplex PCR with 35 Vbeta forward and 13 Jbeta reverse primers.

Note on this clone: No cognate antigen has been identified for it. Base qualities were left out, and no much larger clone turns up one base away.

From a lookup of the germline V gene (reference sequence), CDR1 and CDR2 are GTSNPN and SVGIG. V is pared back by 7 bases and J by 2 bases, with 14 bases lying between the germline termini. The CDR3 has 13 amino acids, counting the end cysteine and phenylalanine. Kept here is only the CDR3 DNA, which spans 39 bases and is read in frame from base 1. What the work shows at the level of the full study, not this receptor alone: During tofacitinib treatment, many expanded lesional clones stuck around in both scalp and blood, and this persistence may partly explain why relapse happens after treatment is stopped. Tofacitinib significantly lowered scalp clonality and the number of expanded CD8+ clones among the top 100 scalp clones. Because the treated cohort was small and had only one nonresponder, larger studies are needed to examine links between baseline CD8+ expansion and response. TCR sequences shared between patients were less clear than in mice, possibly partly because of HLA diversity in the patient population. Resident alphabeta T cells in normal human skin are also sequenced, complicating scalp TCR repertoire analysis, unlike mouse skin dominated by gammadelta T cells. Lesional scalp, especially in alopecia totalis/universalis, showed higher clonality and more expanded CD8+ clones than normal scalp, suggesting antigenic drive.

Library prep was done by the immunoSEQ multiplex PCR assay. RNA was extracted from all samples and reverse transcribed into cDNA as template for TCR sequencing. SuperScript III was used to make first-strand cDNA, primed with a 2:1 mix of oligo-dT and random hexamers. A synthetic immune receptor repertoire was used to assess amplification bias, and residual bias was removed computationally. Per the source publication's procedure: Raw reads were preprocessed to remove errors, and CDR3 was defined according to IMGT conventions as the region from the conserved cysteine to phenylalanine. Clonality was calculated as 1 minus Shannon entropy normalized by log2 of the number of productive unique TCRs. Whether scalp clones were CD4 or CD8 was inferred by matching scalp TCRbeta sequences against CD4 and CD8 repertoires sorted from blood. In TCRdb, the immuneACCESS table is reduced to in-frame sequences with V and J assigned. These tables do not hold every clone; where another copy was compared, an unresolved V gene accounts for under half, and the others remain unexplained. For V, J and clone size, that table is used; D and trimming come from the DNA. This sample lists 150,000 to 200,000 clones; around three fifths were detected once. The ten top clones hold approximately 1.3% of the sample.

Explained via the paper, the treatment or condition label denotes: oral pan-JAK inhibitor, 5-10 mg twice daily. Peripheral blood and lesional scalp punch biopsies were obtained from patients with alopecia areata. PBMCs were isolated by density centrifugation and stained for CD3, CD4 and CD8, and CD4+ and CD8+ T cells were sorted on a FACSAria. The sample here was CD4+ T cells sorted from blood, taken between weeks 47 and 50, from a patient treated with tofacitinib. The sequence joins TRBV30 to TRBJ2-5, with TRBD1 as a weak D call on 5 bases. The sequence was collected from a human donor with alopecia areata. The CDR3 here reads CASTSGPQETQYF. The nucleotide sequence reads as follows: TGTGCCTCTACGTCAGGGCCTCAAGAGACCCAGTACTTC.